This passage covers 12 T cell receptor beta chains from one sample sequenced in a study of T cells in Graves' hyperthyroidism and ophthalmopathy. Amplified TCR beta CDR3 regions derived from RNA transcripts. The TCR CDR3 was amplified in a first-round RT-PCR using the HTBI primer set. TCRdb fed the multiplex PCR reads into MiXCR, producing one record per CDR3 protein. This sample carries about 690,000 distinct CDR3 sequences, 15% to 20% of them seen once, and the ten largest clones take around 15%. Sequenced input: blood. Receptors originate from a man aged 45-65 years with Graves' hyperthyroidism.

In nucleotides, the CDR3 is TGCAGTGCCGTCCGTCTAGGACTATACGAGCAGTACTTC. Its translation: CSAVRLGLYEQYF. The V and J genes are TRBV20-1 and TRBJ2-7, with a weak D call TRBD2 (6 bases). The CDR3 is made up of 13 amino acids. V gave up 6 bases and J gave up 4 bases, with 16 bases separating them. In germline, CDR1 is DFQATT, CDR2 SNEGSKA (reference sequence).

The chain combines TRBV12-5 with TRBJ2-1; the match to TRBD2 covers 8 bases. V was pared by 1 base and J by 0 bases, with 8 bases of the junction left unmatched. Germline-derived CDR1 and CDR2 are LGHNT and FRNRAP. There are 18 residues in the CDR3. The CDR3 loop reads CASGLDISGASSYNEQFF. CDR3 nucleotides: TGTGCTAGTGGTTTGGATATTAGCGGGGCAAGCTCCTACAATGAGCAGTTCTTC.

The chain carries TRBV20-1 and TRBJ1-3; a possible D gene is TRBD1 (5 bases). CDR1 is DFQATT and CDR2 is SNEGSKA in the germline V gene (reference sequence). The CDR3 is 18 amino acids. Trimming cost V 1 base and J 0 bases, with 19 bases left between them. CDR3 bases: TGCAGTGCTAGAGGGCAAGCGGGGGGTCATCGCTCTGGAAACACCATATATTTT. Translated, it gives CSARGQAGGHRSGNTIYF.

In nucleotides, the CDR3 is TGTGCTAGTGGTTTGGGCGACAGGGGAGTTTTGGAGACCCAGTACTTC. This codes for CASGLGDRGVLETQYF. The chain recombines TRBV12-5 with TRBJ2-5, with 8 bases lining up with TRBD1. CDR1 is LGHNT and CDR2 is FRNRAP in the germline V gene. The length of the CDR3 is 16 residues. J lost 5 bases, V lost 1 base, and 9 bases had no gene match.

This clonotype was picked up one time. This may stem from a read error, because a much larger clone lies one nucleotide away. The chain combines TRBV28 with TRBJ2-3; no clear D gene. CDR1 and CDR2 from the germline V gene are MDHEN and SYDVKM. The CDR3 has 14 residues. Trimming took 0 bases from V and 2 from J, leaving 6 bases between them. The CDR3 nucleotides read TGTGCCAGCAGTTTATGGGGTTACACAGATACGCAGTATTTT. It yields the protein CASSLWGYTDTQYF.

A remark on this clonotype: A much larger clone differs from this one at a single base, so this may be a read error. This chain joins TRBV7-9 and TRBJ2-7; 8 bases are shared with TRBD1. This CDR3 has 16 residues. Germline lookup yields CDR1 SEHNR and CDR2 FQNEAQ (reference sequence). Trimming cost V 5 bases and J 1 base; bases outside gene matches: 10. CDR3 nucleotides: TGTGCCAGCAGCGTCCACTTGGGACAGGCGTCCTACGAGCAGTACTTC. Protein sequence: CASSVHLGQASYEQYF. The variable domain in full, with the rest retrieved from reference TRBV7-9 and TRBJ2-7, is DTGVSQNPRHKITKRGQNVTFRCDPISEHNRLYWYRQTLGQGPEFLTYFQNEAQLEKSRLLSDRFSAERPKGSFSTLEIQRTEQGDSAMYLCASSVHLGQASYEQYFGPGTRLTVT.

The J gene is TRBJ1-3, the V gene TRBV20-1; 7 nucleotides agree with TRBD1. Looked up from germline, CDR1 is DFQATT and CDR2 is SNEGSKA (reference sequence). With V trimmed by 5 bases and J by 0 bases, 4 bases remained unmatched. This CDR3 region has 14 residues. CDR3 nucleotide sequence: TGCAGTGCTCGACAGGGCGGCTCTGGAAACACCATATATTTT. Translating gives CSARQGGSGNTIYF.

This clonotype was observed at least ten times. V gene TRBV7-8 combines with J gene TRBJ1-5, with D unresolved. With 5 bases removed from V and 4 bases from J, the gap between germline ends came to 15 bases. This CDR3 contains 15 residues. Germline V gene sequence: CDR1 SGHVS, CDR2 FQNEAQ. This chain's CDR3 is CASSPAGSLNQPQHF. CDR3 nucleotide sequence: TGTGCCAGCAGCCCGGCAGGTTCTCTAAATCAGCCCCAGCATTTT.

The chain employs TRBV3-1 and TRBJ2-1, with 14 bases lining up with TRBD2. With 4 bases clipped from V and 7 bases from J, the junction kept 3 bases outside the gene matches. The CDR3 spans 15 residues. In germline, CDR1 is LGHDT, CDR2 YNNKEL (reference sequence). CDR3 coding DNA: TGTGCCAGCAGCCCGGGACTAGCGGGAGATAATGAGCAGTTCTTC. Translating gives CASSPGLAGDNEQFF.

This clonotype was seen only a few times. The J gene is TRBJ2-3, the V gene TRBV6-2 or TRBV6-3, with D perhaps TRBD2 (5 bases). This CDR3 is built from 14 residues. Germline assignment: CDR1 MNHEY and CDR2 SVGEGT. V lost 6 bases to trimming and J lost 7 bases, with 17 bases between them. CDR3 DNA sequence: TGTGCCAGCAGCTATCCGGACTCACAAAATACGCAGTATTTT. As protein: CASSYPDSQNTQYF.

This clonotype showed up many times. V gene TRBV30 combines with J gene TRBJ1-1, with TRBD1 identical over 8 bases. The CDR3 length is 15 residues. V shed 2 bases and J 0 bases; nucleotides not matched to a gene: 5. Per the germline V gene, CDR1 is GTSNPN and CDR2 is SVGIG (reference sequence). The CDR3 nucleotides are TGTGCCTGGAGTCCGTGGACAGGGATGAACACTGAAGCTTTCTTT. It encodes CAWSPWTGMNTEAFF.

In this sample, this clonotype turned up a few times. This chain uses TRBV19 with TRBJ1-1; D is ambiguous. Germline V gene data show CDR1 as LNHDA and CDR2 as SQIVND (reference sequence). The V gene lost 2 bases and the J gene lost 5 bases, with 9 bases spanning the gap. The CDR3 has 13 amino acids. CDR3 nucleotides: TGTGCCAGTAGTATACTGGCACGGACTGAAGCTTTCTTT. It translates to CASSILARTEAFF.